This entry features one T cell receptor beta chain sequence. These data originate in a study of blood T cell repertoires in COVID-19. The V gene's germline CDR1 is SNHLY and CDR2 FYNNEI. With V trimmed by 6 bases and J by 6 bases, 6 bases remained unmatched. The length of the CDR3 is 15 residues. Original analysis: By means of reference gene primer amplification, nucleated cell counts were estimated. Data came from immunoSEQ multiplex PCR; TCRdb stores just in-frame clones and leaves some out. V and J calls and clone size are given by that table; D and trimming were obtained from the DNA. Of about 280,000 clones in the sample, approximately 86% are singletons; the top ten hold less than 2.5%.

The chain has TRBV2 and TRBJ2-1; TRBD2 matches at 12 bases. This clonotype was obtained from a woman aged 30 to 39 who had recovered from COVID-19. Sequenced input: peripheral blood. DNA for the CDR3: TGTGCCAGCAGGGTGACTAGCGGGAGCTTCAATGAGCAGTTCTTC. Its protein is CASRVTSGSFNEQFF. Full variable domain (missing parts from reference TRBV2 and TRBJ2-1): EPEVTQTPSHQVTQMGQEVILRCVPISNHLYFYWYRQILGQKVEFLVSFYNNEISEKSEIFDDQFSVERPDGSNFTLKIRSTKLEDSAMYFCASRVTSGSFNEQFFGPGTRLTVL.